Included here is one T cell receptor (beta chain) sequence, with context. Drawing of blood for sampling happened at baseline, at cycle 4 day 1, and at cycle 7 day 1. The CDR3 has 16 amino acids. The V gene lost 4 bases and the J gene lost 5 bases, with 19 bases spanning the gap. Germline lookup yields CDR1 WSHSY and CDR2 SAAADI. The data belong to a study of OX40 agonist ivuxolimab in advanced cancers. This table comes from immunoSEQ multiplex PCR, and its TCRdb copy is limited to in-frame clones, with some not included. The sample lists fewer than 50,000 clones; approximately 91% were seen once. This chain joins TRBV10-2 and TRBJ2-3; weak D call: TRBD1 (6 bases). Source: CD4+ or CD8+ T cells sorted from blood, taken in a trial of the OX40 agonist ivuxolimab. The receptor was isolated from an adult with an advanced solid tumor such as melanoma, head and neck, liver or kidney cancer. CDR3 in DNA: TGCGCCAGCAGTGGGGGCCAGGGGCCAATGGTAGATACGCAGTATTTT. This gives the protein CASSGGQGPMVDTQYF.